Ten or more counts support the clone carrying this T cell receptor beta chain. Its antigen is not known. The junction departs from germline at one end; a sequencing error may be responsible. In TCRdb, the 5' RACE reads were re-called with MiXCR into one record per CDR3 protein. The repertoire has 20,000 to 30,000 distinct CDR3 sequences, 8.8% of them found once; the top ten carry roughly 7.4%. Time point denoted: sample taken at primary tumor resection. These data come from a study of spatial heterogeneity in lung cancer. Regarding the study as a whole: Tumoral mutation counts were tracked by counts of expanded intratumoral alpha and beta TCRs.

The TCR sequence derives from a male donor with early-stage non-small cell lung cancer. Specimen: lung tumor tissue, collected at surgery.

CDR3 protein: CSARGGREARQFF. CDR3 sequence (DNA): TGCAGTGCCAGAGGGGGGAGGGAGGCGCGGCAGTTCTTC. The chain couples TRBV20-1 to TRBJ2-1; D may be TRBD2 (7 bases). The length of the CDR3 is 13 residues. Germline CDR1 and CDR2: DFQATT and SNEGSKA (reference sequence).